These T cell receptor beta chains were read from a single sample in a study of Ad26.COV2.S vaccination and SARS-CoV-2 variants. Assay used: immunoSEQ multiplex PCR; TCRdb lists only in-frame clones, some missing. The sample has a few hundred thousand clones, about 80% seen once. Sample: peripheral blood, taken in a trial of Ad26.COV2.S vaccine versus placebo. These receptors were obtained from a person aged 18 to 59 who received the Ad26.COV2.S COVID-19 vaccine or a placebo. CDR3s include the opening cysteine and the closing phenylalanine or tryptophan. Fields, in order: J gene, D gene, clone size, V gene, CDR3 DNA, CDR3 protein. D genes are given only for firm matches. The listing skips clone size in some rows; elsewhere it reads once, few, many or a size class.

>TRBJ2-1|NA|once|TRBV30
TGTGCCTTGGGGACCTACAATGAGCAGTTCTTC
CALGTYNEQFF
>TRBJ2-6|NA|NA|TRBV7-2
TGTGCCAGCAGCCTAGGGGGACTAAACTCTGGGGCCAACGTCCTGACTTTC
CASSLGGLNSGANVLTF
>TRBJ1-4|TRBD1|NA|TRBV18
TGTGCCAGCTACACAGGGGGCGAGGAAAAACTGTTTTTT
CASYTGGEEKLFF
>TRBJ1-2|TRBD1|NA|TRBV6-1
TGTGCCAGCAGTGAAACGTTTGGGACAGCCTATGGCTACACCTTC
CASSETFGTAYGYTF
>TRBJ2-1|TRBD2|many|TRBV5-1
TGCGCCAGCAGCGGGCGGACTAGCGTCTACAATGAGCAGTTCTTC
CASSGRTSVYNEQFF
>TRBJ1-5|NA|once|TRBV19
TGTGCCAGTAGTATGTGGGGGCCGCAAGGAAATCAGCCCCAGCATTTT
CASSMWGPQGNQPQHF
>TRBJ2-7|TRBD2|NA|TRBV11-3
TGTGCCAGCAGCTCCTTAGCGGGAGTGGGCGAGCAGTACTTC
CASSSLAGVGEQYF
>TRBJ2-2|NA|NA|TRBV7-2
TGTGCCAGCAGCAGAGGTGGGGGAACGAACACCGGGGAGCTGTTTTTT
CASSRGGGTNTGELFF
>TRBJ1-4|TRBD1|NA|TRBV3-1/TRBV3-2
TGTGCCAGCTCCTTTGGACAGGGTGAAAAACTGTTTTTT
CASSFGQGEKLFF
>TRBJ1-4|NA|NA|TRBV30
TGTGCCTGGAGTGCCTCGGGACTCCCCCGGGAAAAACTGTTTTTT
CAWSASGLPREKLFF
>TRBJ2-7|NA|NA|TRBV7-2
TGTGCCAGCAGCTTATCCCCAGTGCCGGGGTCCACCTACGAGCAGTACTTC
CASSLSPVPGSTYEQYF
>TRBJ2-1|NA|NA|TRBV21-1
TGTGCCAGCATCGCGTCAGCGGGATTGGTCAATGAGCAGTTCTTC
CASIASAGLVNEQFF
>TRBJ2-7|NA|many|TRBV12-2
TGTGCAAGTCGCTTAGAAGTTGAAGGCGGCAACGAGCAGTACTTC
CASRLEVEGGNEQYF
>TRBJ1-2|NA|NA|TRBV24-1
TGTGCCACCAGTGATTTGGTCTATGGCTACACCTTC
CATSDLVYGYTF
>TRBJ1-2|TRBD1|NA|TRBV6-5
TGTGCCAGCAGTTACGAGACAGGGAGGAGCTATGGCTACACCTTC
CASSYETGRSYGYTF
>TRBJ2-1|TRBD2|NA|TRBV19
TGTGCCAGTAGTAAGGGACTAGTGTACGAAAATGAGCAGTTCTTC
CASSKGLVYENEQFF
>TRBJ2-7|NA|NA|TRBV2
TGTGCCAGCAGTGAAGTTGGTAACGAGCAGTACTTC
CASSEVGNEQYF
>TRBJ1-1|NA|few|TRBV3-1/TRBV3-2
TGTGCCAGCCAGGGCTACACTGAAGCTTTCTTT
CASQGYTEAFF
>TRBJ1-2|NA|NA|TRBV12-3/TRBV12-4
TGTGCCAGCAGCGGACAGCTTAACTATGGCTACACCTTC
CASSGQLNYGYTF
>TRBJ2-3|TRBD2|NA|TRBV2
TGTGCCAGCATTAAGCGGGGGCCGGGGGATACGCAGTATTTT
CASIKRGPGDTQYF
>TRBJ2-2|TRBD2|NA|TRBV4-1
TGCGCCAGCAGCCTAATAGCGGGAGCCGGGGAGCTGTTTTTT
CASSLIAGAGELFF
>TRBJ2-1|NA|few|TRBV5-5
TGTGCCAGCAGCTCCCCTGGGGGGAGGAACAATGAGCAGTTCTTC
CASSSPGGRNNEQFF
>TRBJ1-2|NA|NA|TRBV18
TGTGCCAGCTCACCTGCCGTTGGGGACTATGGCTACACCTTC
CASSPAVGDYGYTF
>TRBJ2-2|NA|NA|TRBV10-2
TGCGCCAGTCTACCAGGGGCCCCGGATACCGGGGAGCTGTTTTTT
CASLPGAPDTGELFF
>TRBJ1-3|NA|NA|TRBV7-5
TGTGCCAGAAGCTTAGAAATAGGGTGCTCTGGAAACACCATATATTTT
CARSLEIGCSGNTIYF
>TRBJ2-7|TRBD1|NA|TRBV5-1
TGCGCCAGCAGCTTGGCACCGGGACAGGGTAACGAGCAGTACTTC
CASSLAPGQGNEQYF
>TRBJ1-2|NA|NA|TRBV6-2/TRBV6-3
TGTGCCAGCAGTTACGGAAGGTCTAACTATGGCTACACCTTC
CASSYGRSNYGYTF
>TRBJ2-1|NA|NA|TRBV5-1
TGCGCCAGCAGCTTGGCCCCACCAACCTACAATGAGCAGTTCTTC
CASSLAPPTYNEQFF
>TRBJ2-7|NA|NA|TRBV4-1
TGCGCCAGCAGCCCTTATACGGGACTCTTCTCCTACGAGCAGTACTTC
CASSPYTGLFSYEQYF
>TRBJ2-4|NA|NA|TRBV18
TGTGCCAGCTCACCACGGTCGGGGGCCAAAAACATTCAGTACTTC
CASSPRSGAKNIQYF
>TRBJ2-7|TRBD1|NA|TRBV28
TGTGCCAGCCGGCCAGGGGGCAGGAACGAGCAGTACTTC
CASRPGGRNEQYF
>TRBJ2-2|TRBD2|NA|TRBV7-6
TGTGCCAGCAGCGCCATTCTACTAGCGGGGGGGAACACCGGGGAGCTGTTTTTT
CASSAILLAGGNTGELFF
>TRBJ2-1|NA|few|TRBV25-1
TGTGCCAGCAGGGGCTTTAACGCGAGGGGTATCCACAATGAGCAGTTCTTC
CASRGFNARGIHNEQFF
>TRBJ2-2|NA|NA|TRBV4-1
TGCGCCAGCAGCCCAGGGGTGGCGGACACCGGGGAGCTGTTTTTT
CASSPGVADTGELFF
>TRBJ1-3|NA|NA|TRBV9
TGTGCCAGCAGCGTACAGGGCTACTCTGGAAACACCATATATTTT
CASSVQGYSGNTIYF
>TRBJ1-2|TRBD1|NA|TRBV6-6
TGTGCCAGCAGACCGCCGGGTGGCAGGGGGGACTATGGCTACACCTTC
CASRPPGGRGDYGYTF
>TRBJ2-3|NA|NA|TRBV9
TGTGCCAGCAGCGTACTTGGTAACACAGATACGCAGTATTTT
CASSVLGNTDTQYF
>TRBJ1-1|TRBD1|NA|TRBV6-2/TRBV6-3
TGTGCCAGCAGTTACGGGACAGGGACGATCTTT
CASSYGTGTIF
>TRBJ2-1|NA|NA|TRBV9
TGTGCCAGCAGCGTTGGGCTCTCCTCCTACAATGAGCAGTTCTTC
CASSVGLSSYNEQFF
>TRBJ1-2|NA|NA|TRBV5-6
TGTGCCAGCAGCTTTGGCGTTCGCTACACCTTC
CASSFGVRYTF
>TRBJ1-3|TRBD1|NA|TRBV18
TGTGCCAGCTCAGCCGACAGGGGCGCTGGAAACACCATATATTTT
CASSADRGAGNTIYF
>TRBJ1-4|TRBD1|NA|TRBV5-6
TGTGCCAGCAGCTTTTGGGACAGGGGAATGGAAAAACTGTTTTTT
CASSFWDRGMEKLFF
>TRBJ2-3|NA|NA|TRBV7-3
TGTGCCAGCAGCTCGACGGTTAGCACAGATACGCAGTATTTT
CASSSTVSTDTQYF
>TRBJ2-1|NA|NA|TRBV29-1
TGCAGCGTTGAAGGGGACTCCCGGTTCCATGAGCAGTTCTTC
CSVEGDSRFHEQFF
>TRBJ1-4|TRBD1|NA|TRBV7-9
TGTGCCAGCAGCCGTAGACAGGGGGGCGAAAAACTGTTTTTT
CASSRRQGGEKLFF
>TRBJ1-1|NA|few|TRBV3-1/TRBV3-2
TGTGCCAGCAGCCCTCGGGTTAACACTGAAGCTTTCTTT
CASSPRVNTEAFF
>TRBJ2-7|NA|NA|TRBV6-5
TGTGCCAGCAGCCGCGACGTTAGCTCCTACGAGCAGTACTTC
CASSRDVSSYEQYF
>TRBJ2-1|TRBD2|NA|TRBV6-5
TGTGCCAGCAGTTACTCTCGACTAGCGGGAGATGGCGAGCAGTTCTTC
CASSYSRLAGDGEQFF